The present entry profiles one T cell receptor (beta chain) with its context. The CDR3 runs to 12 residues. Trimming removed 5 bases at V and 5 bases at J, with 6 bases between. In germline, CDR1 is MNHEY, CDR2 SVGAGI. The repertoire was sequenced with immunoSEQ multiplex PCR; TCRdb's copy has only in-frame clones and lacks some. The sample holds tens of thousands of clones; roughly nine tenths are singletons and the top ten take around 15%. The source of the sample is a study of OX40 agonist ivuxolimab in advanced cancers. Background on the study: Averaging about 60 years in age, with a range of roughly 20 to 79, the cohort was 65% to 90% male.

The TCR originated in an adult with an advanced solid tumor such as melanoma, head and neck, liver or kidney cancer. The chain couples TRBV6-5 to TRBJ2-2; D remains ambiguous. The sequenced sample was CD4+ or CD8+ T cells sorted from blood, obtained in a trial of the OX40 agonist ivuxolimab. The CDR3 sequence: CASSPHTGELFF. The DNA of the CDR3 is TGTGCCAGCAGTCCTCATACCGGGGAGCTGTTTTTT.